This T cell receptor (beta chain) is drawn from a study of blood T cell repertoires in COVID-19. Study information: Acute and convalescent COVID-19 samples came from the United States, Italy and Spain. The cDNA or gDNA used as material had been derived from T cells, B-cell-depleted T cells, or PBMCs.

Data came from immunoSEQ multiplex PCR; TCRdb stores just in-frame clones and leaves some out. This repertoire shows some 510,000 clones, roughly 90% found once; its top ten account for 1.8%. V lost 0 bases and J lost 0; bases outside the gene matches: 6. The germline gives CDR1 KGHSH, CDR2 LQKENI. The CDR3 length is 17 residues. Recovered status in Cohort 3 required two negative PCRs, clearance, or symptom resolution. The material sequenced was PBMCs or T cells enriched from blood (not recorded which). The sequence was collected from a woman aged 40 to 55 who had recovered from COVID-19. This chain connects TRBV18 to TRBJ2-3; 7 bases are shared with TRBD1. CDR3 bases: TGTGCCAGCTCACCACCCCGGGACAGATCTAGCACAGATACGCAGTATTTT. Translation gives CASSPPRDRSSTDTQYF.